A single TCR beta chain is shown here with its context. The CDR3 spans 14 residues. Germline-derived CDR1 and CDR2 are SGDLS and YYNGEE. Deletions cut 0 bases from V and 4 bases from J, with 10 bases between. In the source study's methods: Amplifying reference gene primers gave estimates of nucleated cell counts. TCRdb's table, derived via immunoSEQ multiplex PCR, lists solely in-frame clones and lacks some. The V and J calls and clone size are taken from that table; D and trimming were inferred from the DNA. The sample contains approximately 240,000 clones, 84% of which appear only once. The data derive from a study of blood T cell repertoires in COVID-19. Study-level information: COVID-19 samples collected from the United States, Italy and Spain covered acute and convalescent phases. From T cells, B-cell-depleted T cells, or PBMCs came the material, which was cDNA or gDNA.

The sequencing input was peripheral blood. The clonotype comes from a woman aged 60-70 years with acute or convalescent COVID-19. The genes are TRBV9 and TRBJ2-5; D is perhaps TRBD2 (7 bases). CDR3 residues: CASSVAGGPETQYF. In DNA form, the CDR3 reads TGTGCCAGCAGCGTAGCCGGGGGGCCAGAGACCCAGTACTTC.